This T cell receptor beta chain was documented in a study of blood T cell repertoires in COVID-19. Study background: Samples of COVID-19 (acute and convalescent) were obtained from the United States, Italy and Spain. T cells, B-cell-depleted T cells, or PBMCs provided the cDNA or gDNA that served as material.

Germline loops: CDR1 SGHTS, CDR2 YDEGEE. The V end was cut by 2 bases, the J end by 0 bases, with 12 bases between. This CDR3 is built from 16 residues. TCRdb's copy holds only in-frame clones and misses some; the assay was immunoSEQ multiplex PCR. The sample shows under 350,000 clones, 80% to 90% of them seen only once. This clone appeared a single time. V usage is TRBV5-8 and J usage is TRBJ1-3, with a weak D call TRBD1 (5 bases). The TCR originated in a woman aged 40 to 49 with acute COVID-19. Sequencing was performed on PBMCs or T cells enriched from blood (not recorded which). The chain's CDR3 is CASSFQGLGSGNTIYF. For the CDR3, the DNA is TGTGCCAGCAGCTTTCAGGGCCTGGGCTCTGGAAACACCATATATTTT.